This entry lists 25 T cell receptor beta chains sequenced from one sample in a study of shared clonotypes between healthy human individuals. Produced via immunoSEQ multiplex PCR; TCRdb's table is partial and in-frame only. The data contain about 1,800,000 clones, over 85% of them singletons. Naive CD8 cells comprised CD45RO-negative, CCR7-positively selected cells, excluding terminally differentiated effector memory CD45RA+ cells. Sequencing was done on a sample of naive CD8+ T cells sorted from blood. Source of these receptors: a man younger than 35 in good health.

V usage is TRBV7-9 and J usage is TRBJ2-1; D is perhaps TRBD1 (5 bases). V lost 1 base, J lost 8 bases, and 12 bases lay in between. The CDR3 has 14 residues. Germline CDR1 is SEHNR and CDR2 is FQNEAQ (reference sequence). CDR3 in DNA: TGTGCCAGCAGCTTAGAACAGGCCGGCGATGAGCAGTTCTTC. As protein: CASSLEQAGDEQFF.

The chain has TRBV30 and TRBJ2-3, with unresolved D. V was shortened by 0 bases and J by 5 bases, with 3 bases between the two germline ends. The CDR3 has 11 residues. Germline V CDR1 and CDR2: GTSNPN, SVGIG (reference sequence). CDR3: CAWSVIDTQYF. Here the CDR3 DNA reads TGTGCCTGGAGTGTAATAGATACGCAGTATTTT.

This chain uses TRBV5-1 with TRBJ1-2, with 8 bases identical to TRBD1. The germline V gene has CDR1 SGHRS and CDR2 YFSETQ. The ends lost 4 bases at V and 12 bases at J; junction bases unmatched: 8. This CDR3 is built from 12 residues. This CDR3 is CASSPTGGLHTF. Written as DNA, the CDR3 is TGCGCCAGCAGCCCAACAGGGGGTCTGCACACCTTC. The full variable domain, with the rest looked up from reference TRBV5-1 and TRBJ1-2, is KAGVTQTPRYLIKTRGQQVTLSCSPISGHRSVSWYQQTPGQGLQFLFEYFSETQRNKGNFPGRFSGRQFSNSRSEMNVSTLELGDSALYLCASSPTGGLHTFGSGTRLTVV.

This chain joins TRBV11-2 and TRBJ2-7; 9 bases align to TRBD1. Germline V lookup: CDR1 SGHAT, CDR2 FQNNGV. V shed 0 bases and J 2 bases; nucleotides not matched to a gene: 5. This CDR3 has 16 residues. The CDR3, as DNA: TGTGCCAGCAGCTTAGAACCCGGGACAGGGCCCTACGAGCAGTACTTC. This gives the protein CASSLEPGTGPYEQYF.

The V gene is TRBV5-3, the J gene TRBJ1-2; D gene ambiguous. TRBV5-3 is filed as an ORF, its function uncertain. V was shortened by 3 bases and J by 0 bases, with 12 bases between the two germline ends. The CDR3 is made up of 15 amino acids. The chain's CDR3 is CARSSGHLANYGYTF. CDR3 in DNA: TGTGCCAGAAGCTCGGGCCACTTAGCTAACTATGGCTACACCTTC.

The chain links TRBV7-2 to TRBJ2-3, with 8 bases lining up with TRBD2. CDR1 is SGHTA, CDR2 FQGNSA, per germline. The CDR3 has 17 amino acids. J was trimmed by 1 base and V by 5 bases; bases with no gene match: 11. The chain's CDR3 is CASSQTTTSGRTDTQYF. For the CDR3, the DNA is TGTGCCAGCAGCCAAACGACCACTAGCGGCCGCACAGATACGCAGTATTTT.

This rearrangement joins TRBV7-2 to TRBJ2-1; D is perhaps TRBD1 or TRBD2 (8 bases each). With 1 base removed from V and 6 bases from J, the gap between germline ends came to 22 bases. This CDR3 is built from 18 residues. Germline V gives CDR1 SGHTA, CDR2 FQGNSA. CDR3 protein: CASSLVAGQAGSANEQFF. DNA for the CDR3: TGTGCCAGCAGCTTAGTAGCGGGACAGGCCGGTAGCGCCAATGAGCAGTTCTTC.

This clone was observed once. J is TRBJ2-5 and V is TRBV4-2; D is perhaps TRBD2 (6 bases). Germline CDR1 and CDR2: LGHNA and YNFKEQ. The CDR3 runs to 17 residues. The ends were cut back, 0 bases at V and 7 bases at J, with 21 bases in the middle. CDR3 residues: CASSQEGWEKGAGTQYF. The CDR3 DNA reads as TGTGCCAGCAGCCAAGAGGGGTGGGAGAAGGGAGCGGGGACCCAGTACTTC.

The CDR3 DNA reads as TGCGCCAGCAGCCAATCGAGAGAAATTTGGAATGAGCAGTTCTTC. Translating gives CASSQSREIWNEQFF. This sequence joins TRBV4-3 and TRBJ2-1; D remains ambiguous. V was trimmed by 2 bases and J by 7 bases, leaving 15 bases between them. This CDR3 has 15 residues. The germline CDR1 and CDR2 sequences are LGHNA and YSLEER.

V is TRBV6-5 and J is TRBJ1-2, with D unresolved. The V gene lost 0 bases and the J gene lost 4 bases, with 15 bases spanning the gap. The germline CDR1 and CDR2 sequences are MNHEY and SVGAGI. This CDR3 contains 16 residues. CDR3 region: CASSYSVGQVGYGYTF. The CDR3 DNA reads TGTGCCAGCAGTTACTCGGTTGGGCAGGTCGGCTATGGCTACACCTTC.

In DNA form, the CDR3 reads TGTGCCAGCAGTTACTCGGAGGGCGAGCAGTACTTC. It is translated as CASSYSEGEQYF. This chain uses TRBV6-5 with TRBJ2-5; D perhaps matches TRBD2 (6 bases). The J call may not be correct, given that the DNA end is closer to TRBJ2-7. The CDR3 runs to 12 residues. Germline V gene lookup returns CDR1 MNHEY and CDR2 SVGAGI.

The chain's CDR3 is CASSLGDTHGYTF. The CDR3 nucleotides are TGTGCCAGCAGCCTTGGGGACACCCATGGCTACACCTTC. The J gene is TRBJ1-2, the V gene TRBV5-4, with D perhaps matching TRBD1 (6 bases). Germline V lookup: CDR1 SGHNT, CDR2 YYREEE (reference sequence). V gave up 4 bases and J gave up 6 bases, with 13 bases separating them. The CDR3 extends over 13 amino acids.

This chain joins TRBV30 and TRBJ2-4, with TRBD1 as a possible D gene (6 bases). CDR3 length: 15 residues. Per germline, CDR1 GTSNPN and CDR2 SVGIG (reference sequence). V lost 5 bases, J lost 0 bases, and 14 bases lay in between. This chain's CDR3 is CAWSTGSVAKNIQYF. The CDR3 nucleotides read TGTGCCTGGTCAACAGGGTCGGTAGCCAAAAACATTCAGTACTTC.

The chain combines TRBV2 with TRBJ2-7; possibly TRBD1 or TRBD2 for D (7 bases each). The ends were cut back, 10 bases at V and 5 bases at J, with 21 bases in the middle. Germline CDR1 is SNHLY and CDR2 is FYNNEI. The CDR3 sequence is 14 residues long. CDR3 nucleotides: TGTGCCACCAGGGGGGGCCTAGTCCCCAACGAGCAGTACTTC. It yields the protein CATRGGLVPNEQYF.

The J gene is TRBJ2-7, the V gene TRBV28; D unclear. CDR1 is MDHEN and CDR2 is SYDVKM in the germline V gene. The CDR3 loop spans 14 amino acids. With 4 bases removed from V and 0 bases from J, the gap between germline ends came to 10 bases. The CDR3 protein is CASSSLTASYEQYF. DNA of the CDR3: TGTGCCAGCAGTTCTCTGACGGCCTCCTACGAGCAGTACTTC.

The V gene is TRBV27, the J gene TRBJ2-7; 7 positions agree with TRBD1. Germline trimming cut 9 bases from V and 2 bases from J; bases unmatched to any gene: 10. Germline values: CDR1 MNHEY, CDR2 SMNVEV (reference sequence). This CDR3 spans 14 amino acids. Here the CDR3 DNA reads TGTGCCAGTCGTTTGTGGACAGGAACCTACGAGCAGTACTTC. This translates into CASRLWTGTYEQYF.

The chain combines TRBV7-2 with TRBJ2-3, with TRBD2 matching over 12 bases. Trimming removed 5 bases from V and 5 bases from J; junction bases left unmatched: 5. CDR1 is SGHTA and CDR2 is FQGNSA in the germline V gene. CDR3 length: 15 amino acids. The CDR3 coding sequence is TGTGCCAGCAGCCAGACTAGCGGGGGAGGAGATACGCAGTATTTT. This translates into CASSQTSGGGDTQYF.

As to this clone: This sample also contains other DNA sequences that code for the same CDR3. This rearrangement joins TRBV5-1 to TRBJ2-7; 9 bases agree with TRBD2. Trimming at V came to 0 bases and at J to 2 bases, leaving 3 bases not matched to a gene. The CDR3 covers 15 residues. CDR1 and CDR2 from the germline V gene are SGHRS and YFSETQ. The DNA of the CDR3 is TGCGCCAGCAGCTTGGGGCTAGCGGGAACCTACGAGCAGTACTTC. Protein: CASSLGLAGTYEQYF.

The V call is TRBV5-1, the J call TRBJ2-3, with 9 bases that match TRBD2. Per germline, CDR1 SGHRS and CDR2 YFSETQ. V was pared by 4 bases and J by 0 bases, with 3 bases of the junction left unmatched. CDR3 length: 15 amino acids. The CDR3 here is CASSSTSGSTDTQYF. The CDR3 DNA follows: TGCGCCAGCAGCAGCACTAGCGGGAGCACAGATACGCAGTATTTT.

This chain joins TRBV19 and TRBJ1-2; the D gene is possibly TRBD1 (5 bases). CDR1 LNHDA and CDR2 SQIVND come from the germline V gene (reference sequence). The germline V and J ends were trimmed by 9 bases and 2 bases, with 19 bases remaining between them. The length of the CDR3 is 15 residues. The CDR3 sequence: CASLGVDNTNYGYTF. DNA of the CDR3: TGTGCCAGCCTGGGGGTGGATAATACGAACTATGGCTACACCTTC.

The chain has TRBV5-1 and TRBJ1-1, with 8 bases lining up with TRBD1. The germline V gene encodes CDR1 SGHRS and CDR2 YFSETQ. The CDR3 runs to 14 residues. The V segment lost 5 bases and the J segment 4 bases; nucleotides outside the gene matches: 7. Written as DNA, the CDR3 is TGCGCCAGCAGATGGACAGGGTTGAGCACTGAAGCTTTCTTT. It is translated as CASRWTGLSTEAFF.

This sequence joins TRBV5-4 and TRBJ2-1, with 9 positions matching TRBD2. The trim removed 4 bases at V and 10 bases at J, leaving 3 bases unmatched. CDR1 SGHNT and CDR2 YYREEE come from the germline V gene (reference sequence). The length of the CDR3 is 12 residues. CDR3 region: CASSDLAGEQFF. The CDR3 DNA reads TGTGCCAGCAGCGATCTAGCGGGGGAGCAGTTCTTC. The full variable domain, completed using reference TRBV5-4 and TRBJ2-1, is ETGVTQSPTHLIKTRGQQVTLRCSSQSGHNTVSWYQQALGQGPQFIFQYYREEENGRGNFPPRFSGLQFPNYSSELNVNALELDDSALYLCASSDLAGEQFFGPGTRLTVL.

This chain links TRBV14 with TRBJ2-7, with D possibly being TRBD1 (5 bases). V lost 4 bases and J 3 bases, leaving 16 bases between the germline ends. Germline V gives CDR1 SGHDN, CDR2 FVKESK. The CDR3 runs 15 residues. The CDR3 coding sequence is TGTGCCAGCAGCCTCCCCAGGGCAGGGTACTACGAGCAGTACTTC. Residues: CASSLPRAGYYEQYF.

CDR3 in DNA: TGTGCCAGCAGTGACCAGGGATCAGATACGCAGTATTTT. Protein product: CASSDQGSDTQYF. This chain joins TRBV6-1 and TRBJ2-3, with D perhaps TRBD1 (5 bases). The ends were cut back, 3 bases at V and 4 bases at J, with 8 bases in the middle. The CDR3 length is 13 residues. Germline V CDR1 and CDR2: MNHNS, SASEGT.

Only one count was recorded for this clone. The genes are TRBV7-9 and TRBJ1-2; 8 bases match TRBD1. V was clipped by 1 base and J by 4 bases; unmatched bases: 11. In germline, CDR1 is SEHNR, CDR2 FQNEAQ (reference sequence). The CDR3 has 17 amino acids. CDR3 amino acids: CASSLGQGAYDLYGYTF. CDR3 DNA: TGTGCCAGCAGCTTAGGGCAGGGGGCCTACGATCTCTATGGCTACACCTTC.